A single sample is the source of the 7 T cell receptor beta chains below, sequenced in a study of T-cell memory formation after mild COVID-19. TCRdb re-derived calls from the 5' RACE reads in MiXCR, one entry per CDR3 protein. The table lists about 130,000 distinct CDR3 sequences, over 15% of them singletons, with approximately 5.2% in the top ten. Sequencing was carried out using PBMCs or a T cell subset sorted from them (not recorded which). The receptors shown here come from a man between 18 and 35 years old who had mild COVID-19 (a few samples of this study predate the infection). Cell type and time point are not known.

This clonotype appeared many times. This chain's CDR3 is CASSSGPGDEQFF. DNA for the CDR3: TGCGCCAGCAGCTCGGGGCCGGGGGATGAGCAGTTCTTC. The rearrangement uses TRBV5-1 and TRBJ2-1; a weak D match, TRBD2 (6 bases). V shed 3 bases and J shed 8 bases, with 12 bases lying between them. CDR1 is SGHRS, CDR2 YFSETQ, per germline. This CDR3 spans 13 amino acids.

This clonotype was observed a handful of times. V and J are TRBV7-2 and TRBJ2-3; 9 nucleotides line up with TRBD2. This CDR3 has 18 amino acids. After removal of 4 bases from V and 1 base from J, the junction contained 12 bases not matched to a gene. CDR1 and CDR2 (germline): SGHTA, FQGNSA. The CDR3 protein is CASSSPGWRGGRTDTQYF. CDR3 nucleotides: TGTGCCAGCAGCTCACCCGGCTGGCGGGGGGGCCGCACAGATACGCAGTATTTT.

This clonotype was seen repeatedly, ten times or more. The genes are TRBV5-5 and TRBJ2-3; D ambiguous. The V gene lost 3 bases and the J gene lost 2 bases, with 13 bases spanning the gap. The length of the CDR3 is 15 residues. Germline lookup yields CDR1 SGHKS and CDR2 YYEKEE (reference sequence). The CDR3 DNA reads as TGTGCCAGCAGCTCCCGCGGCAGGTTCACAGATACGCAGTATTTT. This gives the protein CASSSRGRFTDTQYF. Variable domain in full (rest from reference TRBV5-5 and TRBJ2-3): DAGVTQSPTHLIKTRGQQVTLRCSPISGHKSVSWYQQVLGQGPQFIFQYYEKEERGRGNFPDRFSARQFPNYSSELNVNALLLGDSALYLCASSSRGRFTDTQYFGPGTRLTVL.

The chain has TRBV6-2 or TRBV6-3 and TRBJ1-1; no clear D gene. The CDR3 has 13 residues. CDR1 is MNHEY, CDR2 SVGEGT, per germline. V was shortened by 1 base and J by 4 bases, with 7 bases between the two germline ends. The CDR3, as DNA: TGTGCCAGCAGTTACTGGGATTTCACTGAAGCTTTCTTT. It translates to CASSYWDFTEAFF.

The rearrangement joins TRBV21-1 to TRBJ2-4; the D call in the table, TRBD1, was not verified against the DNA. TRBV21-1 is flagged as a pseudogene. The CDR3 consists of 13 residues. The DNA for the CDR3 is TGTGCCAGCAGCCGACAGGCCAAAAACATTCAGTACTTC. Its protein product is CASSRQAKNIQYF.

The chain recombines TRBV5-1 with TRBJ2-7; TRBD2 is a possible D gene (6 bases). The CDR3 totals 21 residues. With 0 bases removed from V and 2 bases from J, the gap between germline ends came to 30 bases. The germline V gene has CDR1 SGHRS and CDR2 YFSETQ. CDR3 DNA sequence: TGCGCCAGCAGCTTGGGAGGACCCTCGGGAAGTCTAGCGCAGAAACCCTACGAGCAGTACGTC. This encodes CASSLGGPSGSLAQKPYEQYV.

A few counts support this clonotype. The gene calls are TRBV5-6 and TRBJ2-4; unclear D gene. V lost 0 bases and J lost 0, with 7 bases in between. The CDR3 consists of 15 residues. Germline CDR1 and CDR2: SGHDT and YYEEEE. Here the CDR3 DNA reads TGTGCCAGCAGCTTGGAGGGTACAGCCAAAAACATTCAGTACTTC. Amino acids: CASSLEGTAKNIQYF.